These 27 T cell receptor beta chains were sequenced from one sample in a study of PD-1 blockade in classical Hodgkin lymphoma. The data were produced by immunoSEQ multiplex PCR, yet TCRdb's version contains in-frame clones alone and is incomplete. The sample holds more than 50,000 clones, 80% to 90% seen once. Every patient relapsed after autologous stem cell transplantation, and brentuximab vedotin exposure varied. Sequenced material: peripheral blood mononuclear cells (PBMCs), taken at baseline. The receptors were gathered from a human donor with classical Hodgkin lymphoma.

This clone was seen only a few times. The chain employs TRBV9 and TRBJ1-1; no clear D. The V and J ends lost 4 bases and 1 base respectively, with 8 bases between them. Germline loops: CDR1 SGDLS, CDR2 YYNGEE. This CDR3 region has 13 residues. CDR3 sequence: CASSLGSNTEAFF. The CDR3 nucleotides read TGTGCCAGCAGCTTGGGATCGAACACTGAAGCTTTCTTT.

The chain is built from TRBV4-2 and TRBJ1-4; D might be TRBD1 (5 bases). Trimming stripped 0 bases from V and 8 bases from J, with 19 bases between. This CDR3 spans 17 amino acids. Per the germline V gene, CDR1 is LGHNA and CDR2 is YNFKEQ. This chain's CDR3 is CASSQETVGGVGEKLFF. In DNA, the CDR3 is TGTGCCAGCAGCCAAGAGACCGTAGGAGGGGTCGGGGAAAAACTGTTTTTT.

The chain employs TRBV12-5 and TRBJ2-7; D tentatively reads TRBD1 or TRBD2 (5 bases each). There are 12 residues in the CDR3. Trimming removed 6 bases at V and 2 bases at J, with 8 bases between. Germline-derived CDR1 and CDR2 are LGHNT and FRNRAP. The CDR3 DNA reads as TGTGCTAGTGGGGTGGGACCCTACGAGCAGTACTTC. The encoded protein is CASGVGPYEQYF.

This chain joins TRBV14 and TRBJ1-2; possibly TRBD1 for D (5 bases). V was pared by 1 base and J by 4 bases, with 10 bases between. CDR1 SGHDN and CDR2 FVKESK come from the germline V gene. This CDR3 comprises 14 residues. CDR3 sequence reads: CASSQVGGVYGYTF. CDR3 sequence (DNA): TGTGCCAGCAGCCAAGTCGGAGGGGTCTATGGCTACACCTTC.

V and J are TRBV12-5 and TRBJ2-5, with 9 bases aligning to TRBD2. Trimming took 0 bases from V and 8 from J; bases not matched to a gene: 7. Germline V gene lookup returns CDR1 LGHNT and CDR2 FRNRAP. The CDR3 loop spans 15 amino acids. The DNA for the CDR3 is TGTGCTAGTGGTTTGGTGGAAGCGGGGGGTCCAACCCAGTACTTC. This codes for CASGLVEAGGPTQYF.

The chain has TRBV2 and TRBJ1-5, with a tentative D call TRBD1 (5 bases). V was trimmed by 5 bases and J by 2 bases, leaving 10 bases between them. The CDR3 runs to 14 residues. The germline V gene has CDR1 SNHLY and CDR2 FYNNEI. CDR3 nucleotide sequence: TGTGCCAGCAGTCTAATGACAGGCAATCAGCCCCAGCATTTT. Translated, it gives CASSLMTGNQPQHF. Filled out from reference TRBV2 and TRBJ1-5, the complete variable domain reads EPEVTQTPSHQVTQMGQEVILRCVPISNHLYFYWYRQILGQKVEFLVSFYNNEISEKSEIFDDQFSVERPDGSNFTLKIRSTKLEDSAMYFCASSLMTGNQPQHFGDGTRLSIL.

V is TRBV19 and J is TRBJ1-2; 7 nucleotides agree with TRBD1. This CDR3 spans 13 amino acids. Looked up from germline, CDR1 is LNHDA and CDR2 is SQIVND (reference sequence). Trimming removed 7 bases from V and 6 bases from J; junction bases left unmatched: 8. CDR3 amino acids: CASNLQGLDGYTF. The CDR3 region has the DNA TGTGCCAGTAACTTACAGGGGCTTGATGGCTACACCTTC.

This chain connects TRBV4-2 to TRBJ2-1; D unresolved. The CDR3 is 11 residues long. Germline loops: CDR1 LGHNA, CDR2 YNFKEQ. Trimming removed 1 base at V and 9 bases at J, with 4 bases between. The DNA for the CDR3 is TGTGCCAGCAGCCAAGGCCGTGAGCAGTTCTTC. This encodes CASSQGREQFF.

V usage is TRBV7-2 and J usage is TRBJ2-1; D is unclear. Trimming cost V 3 bases and J 6 bases, with 15 bases left between them. Germline assignment: CDR1 SGHTA and CDR2 FQGNSA. The CDR3 runs to 15 residues. In DNA form, the CDR3 reads TGTGCCAGCAGCTTCCTTAGGGTAGTTTTCAATGAGCAGTTCTTC. Its protein is CASSFLRVVFNEQFF.

V is TRBV19 and J is TRBJ2-4; TRBD1 is a possible D gene (5 bases). The CDR3 is 17 amino acids. Trimming stripped 0 bases from V and 3 bases from J, with 15 bases between. CDR1 is LNHDA and CDR2 is SQIVND in the germline V gene (reference sequence). The CDR3 nucleotides are TGTGCCAGTAGTATAGATCCCTCCAGGGAAGGCAAAAACATTCAGTACTTC. This encodes CASSIDPSREGKNIQYF.

In this sample, this clone turned up a few times. V is TRBV19 and J is TRBJ1-5, with D tentatively TRBD1 (6 bases). Germline-derived CDR1 and CDR2 are LNHDA and SQIVND (reference sequence). This CDR3 has 15 residues. Deletions cut 7 bases from V and 2 bases from J, with 15 bases between. CDR3 sequence: CASNRPGAGNQPQHF. CDR3 DNA: TGTGCCAGTAATCGCCCAGGGGCCGGCAATCAGCCCCAGCATTTT.

This chain connects TRBV18 to TRBJ2-1; D may correspond to TRBD1 or TRBD2 (6 bases each). Per the germline V gene, CDR1 is KGHSH and CDR2 is LQKENI. V lost 3 bases, J lost 5 bases, and 17 bases lay in between. This CDR3 is built from 16 residues. The CDR3, as DNA: TGTGCCAGCTCACCGTTTTTGGGGGGCCACAACAATGAGCAGTTCTTC. Encoded protein: CASSPFLGGHNNEQFF. The complete variable domain, with remaining parts taken from reference TRBV18 and TRBJ2-1, reads NAGVMQNPRHLVRRRGQEARLRCSPMKGHSHVYWYRQLPEEGLKFMVYLQKENIIDESGMPKERFSAEFPKEGPSILRIQQVVRGDSAAYFCASSPFLGGHNNEQFFGPGTRLTVL.

The J gene is TRBJ2-3, the V gene TRBV29-1; weak D call: TRBD2 (6 bases). Germline V gene data show CDR1 as SQVTM and CDR2 as ANQGSEA. The CDR3 totals 15 residues. V was trimmed by 5 bases and J by 0 bases, leaving 15 bases between them. CDR3 in DNA: TGCAGCGTTACGCGGGACCCCCTTAGCACAGATACGCAGTATTTT. It translates to CSVTRDPLSTDTQYF.

The genes are TRBV9 and TRBJ1-1; D may be TRBD1 (5 bases). Germline CDR1 SGDLS, CDR2 YYNGEE. Trimming removed 0 bases at V and 1 base at J, with 10 bases between. CDR3 length: 15 residues. The CDR3 sequence is CASSVVGASNTEAFF. For the CDR3, the DNA is TGTGCCAGCAGCGTAGTTGGGGCCTCGAACACTGAAGCTTTCTTT. Based on the CDR3 plus reference TRBV9 and TRBJ1-1, the full variable domain is DSGVTQTPKHLITATGQRVTLRCSPRSGDLSVYWYQQSLDQGLQFLIQYYNGEERAKGNILERFSAQQFPDLHSELNLSSLELGDSALYFCASSVVGASNTEAFFGQGTRLTVV.

The chain joins TRBV29-1 to TRBJ2-2; no firm D call. V was trimmed by 4 bases and J by 0 bases, leaving 15 bases between them. The CDR3 has 16 amino acids. CDR1 is SQVTM and CDR2 is ANQGSEA in the germline V gene. This CDR3 is CSVVIGAGPNTGELFF. CDR3 sequence (DNA): TGCAGCGTTGTCATCGGCGCAGGACCGAACACCGGGGAGCTGTTTTTT.

The V and J genes are TRBV7-2 and TRBJ2-2, with 9 positions matching TRBD1. Unmatched junction bases numbered 0, after V lost 6 bases and J lost 1 base. This CDR3 is 14 amino acids long. Germline V CDR1 and CDR2: SGHTA, FQGNSA. The CDR3, as DNA: TGTGCCAGCAGGGACAGGGGGAACACCGGGGAGCTGTTTTTT. This translates into CASRDRGNTGELFF. The entire variable domain, with the rest obtained from reference TRBV7-2 and TRBJ2-2, is as follows: GAGVSQSPSNKVTEKGKDVELRCDPISGHTALYWYRQSLGQGLEFLIYFQGNSAPDKSGLPSDRFSAERTGGSVSTLTIQRTQQEDSAVYLCASRDRGNTGELFFGEGSRLTVL.

The chain combines TRBV6-6 with TRBJ2-5; 8 bases are shared with TRBD2. The germline gives CDR1 MNHNY, CDR2 SVGAGI (reference sequence). This CDR3 has 14 residues. The V and J ends lost 7 bases and 5 bases, in that order; junction bases with no gene match: 9. In DNA form, the CDR3 reads TGTGCCAGCACCTACGGGGGGGCACTGGAGACCCAGTACTTC. Amino acid sequence: CASTYGGALETQYF.

V gene TRBV6-5 combines with J gene TRBJ2-5; 14 nucleotides match TRBD2. There are 15 residues in the CDR3. Germline V CDR1 and CDR2: MNHEY, SVGAGI. Trimming cost V 7 bases and J 2 bases; bases outside gene matches: 3. The CDR3 DNA reads as TGTGCCAGCACCCGGACTAGCGGGGGGCAAGAGACCCAGTACTTC. Translating gives CASTRTSGGQETQYF.

This chain connects TRBV20-1 to TRBJ2-5; D remains unclear. V lost 3 bases and J 2 bases, leaving 1 base between the germline ends. This CDR3 contains 10 residues. Germline CDR1 is DFQATT and CDR2 is SNEGSKA (reference sequence). For the CDR3, the DNA is TGCAGTGCTAGTCAAGAGACCCAGTACTTC. It yields the protein CSASQETQYF.

The chain carries TRBV7-9 and TRBJ1-1; D possibly corresponds to TRBD1 (5 bases). This CDR3 has 14 residues. Trimming removed 7 bases at V and 5 bases at J, with 17 bases between. The germline V gene has CDR1 SEHNR and CDR2 FQNEAQ (reference sequence). The CDR3 DNA follows: TGTGCCAGCACCTCTAGCGGGGCAGGAACTGAAGCTTTCTTT. Translation: CASTSSGAGTEAFF.

The rearrangement links TRBV2 to TRBJ1-2; 10 bases fit TRBD1. The V segment lost 7 bases and the J segment 6 bases; nucleotides outside the gene matches: 8. This CDR3 has 14 amino acids. Germline V CDR1 and CDR2: SNHLY, FYNNEI. CDR3 amino acids: CASISGTGVNGYTF. The CDR3 coding sequence is TGTGCCAGCATTTCCGGGACAGGGGTGAATGGCTACACCTTC.

This chain joins TRBV6-1 and TRBJ2-7; maybe TRBD2 (6 bases). V lost 2 bases, J lost 0 bases, and 14 bases lay in between. The CDR3 is made up of 16 amino acids. The germline V gene encodes CDR1 MNHNS and CDR2 SASEGT. The CDR3 DNA follows: TGTGCCAGCAGTGAATGGTCTGGAGGGAGCTCCTACGAGCAGTACTTC. Protein product: CASSEWSGGSSYEQYF.

The chain recombines TRBV5-6 with TRBJ1-4; TRBD1 agrees at 8 bases. The J segment lost 6 bases and the V segment lost 4 bases, leaving 14 bases of the junction unmatched. Germline-derived CDR1 and CDR2 are SGHDT and YYEEEE. CDR3 length: 17 residues. CDR3 DNA: TGTGCCAGCAGCCTAGGACAGGGTTTAAACGACGATGAAAAACTGTTTTTT. Its protein product is CASSLGQGLNDDEKLFF.

The chain has TRBV19 and TRBJ2-5, with TRBD1 as a possible D gene (5 bases). The CDR3 runs to 13 residues. Germline assignment: CDR1 LNHDA and CDR2 SQIVND (reference sequence). V lost 5 bases and J lost 5, with 12 bases in between. The CDR3 sequence: CASSSQVGETQYF. The CDR3 bases are TGTGCCAGTAGTTCACAGGTAGGGGAGACCCAGTACTTC.

This rearrangement joins TRBV2 to TRBJ1-2, with D possibly being TRBD1 (6 bases). Germline CDR1 is SNHLY and CDR2 is FYNNEI. The V end was cut by 5 bases, the J end by 6 bases, with 7 bases between. The CDR3 covers 11 residues. The CDR3 nucleotides are TGTGCCAGCAGTCCAGGGGATGGCTACACCTTC. Amino acid sequence: CASSPGDGYTF. The variable domain in full, with the rest retrieved from reference TRBV2 and TRBJ1-2, is EPEVTQTPSHQVTQMGQEVILRCVPISNHLYFYWYRQILGQKVEFLVSFYNNEISEKSEIFDDQFSVERPDGSNFTLKIRSTKLEDSAMYFCASSPGDGYTFGSGTRLTVV.

V and J are TRBV7-9 and TRBJ1-2, with no clear D. Germline-derived CDR1 and CDR2 are SEHNR and FQNEAQ (reference sequence). The CDR3 is made up of 16 amino acids. Trimming took 2 bases from V and 4 from J, leaving 17 bases between them. The CDR3 bases are TGTGCCAGCAGCTTATTCTTTTCGTCGGTCACCTATGGCTACACCTTC. Protein product: CASSLFFSSVTYGYTF.

This chain connects TRBV18 to TRBJ1-5; D is ambiguous. Germline CDR1 reads KGHSH; CDR2 reads LQKENI. The V end was cut by 3 bases, the J end by 6 bases, with 9 bases between. This CDR3 region has 13 residues. Here the CDR3 reads CASSPGSGQPQHF. In DNA form, the CDR3 reads TGTGCCAGCTCACCGGGATCGGGTCAGCCCCAGCATTTT. The variable domain in full, with the rest retrieved from reference TRBV18 and TRBJ1-5, is NAGVMQNPRHLVRRRGQEARLRCSPMKGHSHVYWYRQLPEEGLKFMVYLQKENIIDESGMPKERFSAEFPKEGPSILRIQQVVRGDSAAYFCASSPGSGQPQHFGDGTRLSIL.